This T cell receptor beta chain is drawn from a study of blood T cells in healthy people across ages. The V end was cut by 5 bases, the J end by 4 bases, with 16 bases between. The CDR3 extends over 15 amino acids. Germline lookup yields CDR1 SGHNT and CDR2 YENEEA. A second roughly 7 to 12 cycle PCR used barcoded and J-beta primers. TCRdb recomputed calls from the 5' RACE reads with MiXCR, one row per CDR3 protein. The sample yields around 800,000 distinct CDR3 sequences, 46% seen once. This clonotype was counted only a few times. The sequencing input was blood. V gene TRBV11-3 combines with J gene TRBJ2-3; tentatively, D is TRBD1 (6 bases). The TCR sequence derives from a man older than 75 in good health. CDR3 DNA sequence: TGTGCCAGCAGCCCCAGGGGTGGGGCTGCAGATACGCAGTATTTT. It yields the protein CASSPRGGAADTQYF.